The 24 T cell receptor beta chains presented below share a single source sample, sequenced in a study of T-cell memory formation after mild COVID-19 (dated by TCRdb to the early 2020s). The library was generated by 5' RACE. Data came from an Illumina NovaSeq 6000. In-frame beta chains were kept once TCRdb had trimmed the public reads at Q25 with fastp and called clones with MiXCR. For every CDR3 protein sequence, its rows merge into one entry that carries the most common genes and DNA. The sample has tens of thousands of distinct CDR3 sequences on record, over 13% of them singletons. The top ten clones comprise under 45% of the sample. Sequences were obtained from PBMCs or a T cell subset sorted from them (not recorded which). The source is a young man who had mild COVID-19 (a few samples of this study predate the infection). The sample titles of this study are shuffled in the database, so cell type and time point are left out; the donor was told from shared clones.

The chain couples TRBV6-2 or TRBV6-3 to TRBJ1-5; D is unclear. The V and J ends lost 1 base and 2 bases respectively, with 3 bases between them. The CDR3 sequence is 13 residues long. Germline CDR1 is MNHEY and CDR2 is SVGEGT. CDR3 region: CASSYLGNQPQHF. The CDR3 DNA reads TGTGCCAGCAGTTACTTGGGCAATCAGCCCCAGCATTTT.

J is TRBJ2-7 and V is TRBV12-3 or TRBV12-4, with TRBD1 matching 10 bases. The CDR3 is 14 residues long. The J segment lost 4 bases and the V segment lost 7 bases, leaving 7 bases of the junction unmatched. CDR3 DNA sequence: TGTGCCAGCACCCCAGGGACAGGGGCGTACGAGCAGTACTTC. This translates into CASTPGTGAYEQYF.

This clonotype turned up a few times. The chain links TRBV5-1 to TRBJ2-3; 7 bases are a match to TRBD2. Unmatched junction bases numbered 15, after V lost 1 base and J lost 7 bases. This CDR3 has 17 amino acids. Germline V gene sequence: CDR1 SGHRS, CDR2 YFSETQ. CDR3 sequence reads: CASSLQAGASLQNTQYF. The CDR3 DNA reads TGCGCCAGCAGCTTGCAGGCGGGAGCTTCTCTTCAGAATACGCAGTATTTT. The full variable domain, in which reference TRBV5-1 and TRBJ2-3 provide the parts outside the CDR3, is KAGVTQTPRYLIKTRGQQVTLSCSPISGHRSVSWYQQTPGQGLQFLFEYFSETQRNKGNFPGRFSGRQFSNSRSEMNVSTLELGDSALYLCASSLQAGASLQNTQYFGPGTRLTVL.

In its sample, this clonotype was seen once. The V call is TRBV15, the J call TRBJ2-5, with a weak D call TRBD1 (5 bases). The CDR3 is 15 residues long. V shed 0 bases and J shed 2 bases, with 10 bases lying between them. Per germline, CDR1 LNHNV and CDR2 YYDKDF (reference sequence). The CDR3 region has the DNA TGTGCCACCAGCAGAGAGTTTAGGGGACAAGAGACCCAGTACTTC. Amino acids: CATSREFRGQETQYF.

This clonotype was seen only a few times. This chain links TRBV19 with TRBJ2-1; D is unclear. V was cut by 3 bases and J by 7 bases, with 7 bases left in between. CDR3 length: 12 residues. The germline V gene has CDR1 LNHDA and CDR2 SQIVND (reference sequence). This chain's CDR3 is CASSIRGNEQFF. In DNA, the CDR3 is TGTGCCAGTAGTATTCGTGGAAATGAGCAGTTCTTC.

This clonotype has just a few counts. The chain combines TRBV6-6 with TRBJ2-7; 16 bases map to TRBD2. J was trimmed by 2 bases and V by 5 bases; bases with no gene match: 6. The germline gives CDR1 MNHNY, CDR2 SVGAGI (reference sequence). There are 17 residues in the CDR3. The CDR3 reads CASSPGLAGGPTYEQYV. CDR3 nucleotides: TGTGCCAGCAGTCCGGGACTAGCGGGGGGGCCTACCTACGAGCAGTACGTC.

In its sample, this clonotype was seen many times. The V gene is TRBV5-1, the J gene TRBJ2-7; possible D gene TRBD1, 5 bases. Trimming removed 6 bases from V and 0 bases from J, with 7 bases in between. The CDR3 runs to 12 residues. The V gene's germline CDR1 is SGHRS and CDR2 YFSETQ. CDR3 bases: TGCGCCAGCATAGGGGACTCCTACGAGCAGTACTTC. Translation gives CASIGDSYEQYF.

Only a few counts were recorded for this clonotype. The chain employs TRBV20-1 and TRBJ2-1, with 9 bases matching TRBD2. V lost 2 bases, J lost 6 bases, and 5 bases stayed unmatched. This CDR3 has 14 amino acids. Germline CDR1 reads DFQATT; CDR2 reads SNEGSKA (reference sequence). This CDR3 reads CSARSRLAVNEQFF. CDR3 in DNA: TGCAGTGCTAGATCCAGACTAGCGGTCAATGAGCAGTTCTTC.

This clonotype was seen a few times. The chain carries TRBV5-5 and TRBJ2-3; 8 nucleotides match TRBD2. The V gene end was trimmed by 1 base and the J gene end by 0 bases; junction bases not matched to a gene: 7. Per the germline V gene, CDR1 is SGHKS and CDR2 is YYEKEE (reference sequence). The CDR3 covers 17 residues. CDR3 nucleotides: TGTGCCAGCAGCTTGCAAGCGGGGGCTGTGAGCACAGATACGCAGTATTTT. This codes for CASSLQAGAVSTDTQYF.

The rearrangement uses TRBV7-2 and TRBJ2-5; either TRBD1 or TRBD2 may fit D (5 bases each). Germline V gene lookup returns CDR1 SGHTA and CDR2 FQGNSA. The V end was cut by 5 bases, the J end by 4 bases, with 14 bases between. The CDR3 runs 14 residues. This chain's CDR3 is CASSPLGRAETQYF. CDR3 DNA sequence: TGTGCCAGCAGCCCCTTGGGGCGGGCAGAGACCCAGTACTTC.

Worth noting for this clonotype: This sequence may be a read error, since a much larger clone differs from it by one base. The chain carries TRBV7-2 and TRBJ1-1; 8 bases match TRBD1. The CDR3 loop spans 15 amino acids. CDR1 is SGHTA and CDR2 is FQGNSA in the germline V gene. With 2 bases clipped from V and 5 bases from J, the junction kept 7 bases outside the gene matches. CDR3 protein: CASSLRQGASTEAFF. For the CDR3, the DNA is TGTGCCAGCAGCTTACGTCAGGGGGCAAGTACTGAAGCTTTCTTT.

The CDR3 spells CASSLEGDADEQYF. The CDR3, as DNA: TGTGCCAGCAGCTTGGAGGGGGATGCGGACGAGCAGTACTTC. The rearrangement uses TRBV5-6 and TRBJ2-7, with D possibly TRBD1 on 6 matching bases. Germline V gene data show CDR1 as SGHDT and CDR2 as YYEEEE. The CDR3 has 14 amino acids. V dropped 0 bases and J dropped 5 bases, with 12 bases sitting between them. Based on the CDR3 plus reference TRBV5-6 and TRBJ2-7, the full variable domain is DAGVTQSPTHLIKTRGQQVTLRCSPKSGHDTVSWYQQALGQGPQFIFQYYEEEERQRGNFPDRFSGHQFPNYSSELNVNALLLGDSALYLCASSLEGDADEQYFGPGTRLTVT.

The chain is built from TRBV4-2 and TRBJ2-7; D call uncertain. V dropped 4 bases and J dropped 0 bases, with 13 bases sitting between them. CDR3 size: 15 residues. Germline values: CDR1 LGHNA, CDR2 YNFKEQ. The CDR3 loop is CASSPWKSDSYEQYF. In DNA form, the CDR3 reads TGTGCCAGCAGCCCTTGGAAATCGGACTCCTACGAGCAGTACTTC.

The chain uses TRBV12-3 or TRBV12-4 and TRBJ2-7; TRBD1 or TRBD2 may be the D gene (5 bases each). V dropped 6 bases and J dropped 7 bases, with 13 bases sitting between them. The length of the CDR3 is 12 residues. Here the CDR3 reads CASRLGVEEQYF. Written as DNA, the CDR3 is TGTGCCAGCAGACTAGGGGTGGAAGAGCAGTACTTC.

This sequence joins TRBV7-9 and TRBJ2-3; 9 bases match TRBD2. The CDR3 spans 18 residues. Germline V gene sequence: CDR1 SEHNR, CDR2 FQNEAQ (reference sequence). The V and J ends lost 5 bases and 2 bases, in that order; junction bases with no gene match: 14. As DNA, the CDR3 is TGTGCCAGCAGCCCCACCCCCCCCCTAGCGGGGCCCACAGATACGCAGTATTTT. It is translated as CASSPTPPLAGPTDTQYF.

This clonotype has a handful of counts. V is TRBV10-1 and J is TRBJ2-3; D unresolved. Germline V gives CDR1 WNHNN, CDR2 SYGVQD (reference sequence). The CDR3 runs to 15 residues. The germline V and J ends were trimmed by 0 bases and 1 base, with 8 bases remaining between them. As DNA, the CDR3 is TGCGCCAGCAGTGAGTCTCCTAAAGGCACAGATACGCAGTATTTT. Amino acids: CASSESPKGTDTQYF.

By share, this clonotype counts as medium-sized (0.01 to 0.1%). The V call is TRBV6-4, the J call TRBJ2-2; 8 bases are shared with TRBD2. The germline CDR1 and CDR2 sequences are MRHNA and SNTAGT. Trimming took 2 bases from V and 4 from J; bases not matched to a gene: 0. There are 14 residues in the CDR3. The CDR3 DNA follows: TGTGCCAGCAGTGACGGGACTAGCACCGGGGAGCTGTTTTTT. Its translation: CASSDGTSTGELFF.

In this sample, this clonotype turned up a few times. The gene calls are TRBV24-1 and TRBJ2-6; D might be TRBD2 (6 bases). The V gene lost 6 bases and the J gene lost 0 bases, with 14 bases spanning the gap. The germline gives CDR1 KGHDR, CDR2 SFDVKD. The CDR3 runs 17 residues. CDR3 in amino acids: CATSKGLLDSGANVLTF. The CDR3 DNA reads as TGTGCCACCAGTAAGGGACTGCTAGACTCTGGGGCCAACGTCCTGACTTTC.

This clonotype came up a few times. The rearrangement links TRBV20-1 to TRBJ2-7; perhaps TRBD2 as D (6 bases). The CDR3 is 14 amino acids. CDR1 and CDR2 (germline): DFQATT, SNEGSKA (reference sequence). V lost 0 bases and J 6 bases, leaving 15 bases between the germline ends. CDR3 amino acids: CSARDEGTGGEQYF. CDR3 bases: TGCAGTGCTAGAGATGAGGGCACCGGGGGCGAGCAGTACTTC.

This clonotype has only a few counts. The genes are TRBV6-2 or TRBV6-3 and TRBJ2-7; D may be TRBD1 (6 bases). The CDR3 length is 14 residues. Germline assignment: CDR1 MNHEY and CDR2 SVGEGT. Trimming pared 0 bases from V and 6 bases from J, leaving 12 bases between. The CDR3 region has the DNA TGTGCCAGCAGTTACTCCGCAGGGGTCGGCGAGCAGTACTTC. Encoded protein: CASSYSAGVGEQYF.

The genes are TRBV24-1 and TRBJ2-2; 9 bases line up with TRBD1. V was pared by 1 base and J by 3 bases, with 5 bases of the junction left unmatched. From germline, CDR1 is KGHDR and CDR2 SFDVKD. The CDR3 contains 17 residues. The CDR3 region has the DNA TGTGCCACCAGTGATTTCCTTGGGACAGGGTACACCGGGGAGCTGTTTTTT. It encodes CATSDFLGTGYTGELFF.

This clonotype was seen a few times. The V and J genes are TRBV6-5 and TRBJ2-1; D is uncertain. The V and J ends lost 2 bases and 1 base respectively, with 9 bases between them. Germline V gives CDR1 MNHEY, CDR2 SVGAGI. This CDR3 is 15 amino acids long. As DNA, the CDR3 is TGTGCCAGCAGTTACGGTCAACGATCCTACAATGAGCAGTTCTTC. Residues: CASSYGQRSYNEQFF.

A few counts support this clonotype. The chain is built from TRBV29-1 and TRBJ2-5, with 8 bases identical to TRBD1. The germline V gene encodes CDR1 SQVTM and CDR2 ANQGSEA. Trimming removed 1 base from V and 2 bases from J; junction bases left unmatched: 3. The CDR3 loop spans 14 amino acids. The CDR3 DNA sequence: TGCAGCGTTGAAGTCAGGGGGCAACAAGAGACCCAGTACTTC. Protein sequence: CSVEVRGQQETQYF.

The CDR3, as DNA: TGTGCCAGCAGTGCGGGACAGGGGGTTTCCTACGAGCAGTACGTC. Amino acids: CASSAGQGVSYEQYV. The rearrangement links TRBV6-2 or TRBV6-3 to TRBJ2-7; TRBD1 matches 11 bases. V lost 5 bases and J lost 1; bases outside the gene matches: 4. The CDR3 covers 15 residues. Germline V CDR1 and CDR2: MNHEY, SVGEGT.